The clone carrying this T cell receptor (beta chain) showed up just a few times. Clones were sequenced by immunoSEQ multiplex PCR, and TCRdb holds only the in-frame ones, with some missing. Among about 76,000 clones listed, over 75% were seen once. The data stem from a study of OX40 agonist ivuxolimab in advanced cancers. From germline, CDR1 is SEHNR and CDR2 FQNEAQ (reference sequence). CDR3 size: 14 residues. V lost 0 bases and J lost 5, with 11 bases in between. Autoimmune disease history or systemic immunosuppression was exclusionary. The receptor's source is an adult with an advanced solid tumor such as melanoma, head and neck, liver or kidney cancer. J is TRBJ2-7 and V is TRBV7-9; possibly TRBD1 for D (6 bases). The source material was CD4+ or CD8+ T cells sorted from blood, sampled in a trial of the OX40 agonist ivuxolimab. The CDR3 region is CASSLAGARDEQYF. In DNA form, the CDR3 reads TGTGCCAGCAGCTTAGCGGGGGCGAGGGACGAGCAGTACTTC.